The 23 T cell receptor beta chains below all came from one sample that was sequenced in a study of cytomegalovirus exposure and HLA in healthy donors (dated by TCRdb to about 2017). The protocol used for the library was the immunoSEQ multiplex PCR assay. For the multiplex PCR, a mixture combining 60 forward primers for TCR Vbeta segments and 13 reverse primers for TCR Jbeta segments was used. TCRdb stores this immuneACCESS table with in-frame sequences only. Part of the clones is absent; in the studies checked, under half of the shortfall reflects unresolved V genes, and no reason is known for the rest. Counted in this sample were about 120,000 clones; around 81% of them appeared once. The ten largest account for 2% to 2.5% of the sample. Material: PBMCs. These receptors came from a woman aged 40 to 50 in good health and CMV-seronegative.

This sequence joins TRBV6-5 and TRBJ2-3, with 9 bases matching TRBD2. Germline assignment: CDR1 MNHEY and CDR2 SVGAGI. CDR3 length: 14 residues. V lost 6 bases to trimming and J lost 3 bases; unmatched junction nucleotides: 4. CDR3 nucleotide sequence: TGTGCCAGCAGGGGGGCGGGGGGGACAGATACGCAGTATTTT. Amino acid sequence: CASRGAGGTDTQYF.

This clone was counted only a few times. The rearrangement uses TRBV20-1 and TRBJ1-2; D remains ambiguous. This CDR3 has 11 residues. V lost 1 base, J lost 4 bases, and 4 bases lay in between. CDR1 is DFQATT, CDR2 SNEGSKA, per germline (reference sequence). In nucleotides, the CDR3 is TGCAGTGCTAGAGCAGGCTATGGCTACACCTTC. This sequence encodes CSARAGYGYTF.

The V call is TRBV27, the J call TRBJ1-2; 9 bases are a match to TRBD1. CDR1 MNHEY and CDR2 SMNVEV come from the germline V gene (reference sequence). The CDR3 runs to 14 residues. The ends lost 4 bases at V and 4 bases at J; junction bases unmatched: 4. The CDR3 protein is CASSSQGALYGYTF. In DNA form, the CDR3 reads TGTGCCAGCAGTTCACAGGGGGCACTCTATGGCTACACCTTC.

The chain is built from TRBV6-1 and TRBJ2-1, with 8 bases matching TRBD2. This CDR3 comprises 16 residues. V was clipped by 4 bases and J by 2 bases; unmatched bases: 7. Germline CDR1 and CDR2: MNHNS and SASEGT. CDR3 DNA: TGTGCCAGCAGTGGCAAACTAGCGGCTGCCTACAATGAGCAGTTCTTC. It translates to CASSGKLAAAYNEQFF.

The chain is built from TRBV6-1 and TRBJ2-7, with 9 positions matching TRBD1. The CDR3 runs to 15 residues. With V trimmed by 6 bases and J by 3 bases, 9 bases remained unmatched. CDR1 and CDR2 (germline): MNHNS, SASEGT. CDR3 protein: CASSPGTGFRYEQYF. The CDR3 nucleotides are TGTGCCAGCAGCCCCGGGACAGGGTTCCGCTACGAGCAGTACTTC.

The CDR3 region is CASSQEREPYEQYF. The CDR3, as DNA: TGTGCCAGCAGCCAAGAGCGGGAGCCCTACGAGCAGTACTTC. The J gene is TRBJ2-7, the V gene TRBV4-2; 7 nucleotides agree with TRBD2. The length of the CDR3 is 14 residues. V trimming: 0 bases; J trimming: 2 bases; junction bases outside the gene matches: 1. Germline V gene data show CDR1 as LGHNA and CDR2 as YNFKEQ.

CDR3 sequence: CASSTRSSYNSPLHF. CDR3 in DNA: TGTGCCAGCAGCACACGGAGCTCCTATAATTCACCCCTCCACTTT. The chain employs TRBV6-1 and TRBJ1-6, with no clear D. The CDR3 spans 15 residues. Germline V CDR1 and CDR2: MNHNS, SASEGT. V lost 6 bases to trimming and J lost 0 bases, with 9 bases between them.

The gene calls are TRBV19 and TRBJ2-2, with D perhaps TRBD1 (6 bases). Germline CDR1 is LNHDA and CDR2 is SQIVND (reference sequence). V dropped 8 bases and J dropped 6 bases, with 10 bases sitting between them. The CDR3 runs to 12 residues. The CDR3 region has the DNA TGTGCCAGTTCTCGACAGGCCGGGGAGCTGTTTTTT. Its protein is CASSRQAGELFF.

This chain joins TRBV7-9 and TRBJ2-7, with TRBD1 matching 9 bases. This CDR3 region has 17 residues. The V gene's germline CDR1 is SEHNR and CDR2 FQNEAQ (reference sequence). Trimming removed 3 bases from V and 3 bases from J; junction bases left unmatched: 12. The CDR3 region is CASSFPTGDRAYYEQYF. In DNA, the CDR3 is TGTGCCAGCAGCTTCCCAACCGGGGACAGGGCGTACTACGAGCAGTACTTC.

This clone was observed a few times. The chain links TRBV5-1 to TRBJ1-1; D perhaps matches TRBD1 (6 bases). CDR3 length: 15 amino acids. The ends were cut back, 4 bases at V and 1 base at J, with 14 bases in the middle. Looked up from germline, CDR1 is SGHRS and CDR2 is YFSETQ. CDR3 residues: CASSRMDSSNTEAFF. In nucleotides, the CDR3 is TGCGCCAGCAGCCGAATGGACAGCTCGAACACTGAAGCTTTCTTT.

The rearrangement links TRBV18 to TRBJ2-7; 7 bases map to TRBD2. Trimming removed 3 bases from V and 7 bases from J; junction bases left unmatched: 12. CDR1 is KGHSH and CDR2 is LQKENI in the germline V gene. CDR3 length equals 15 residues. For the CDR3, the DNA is TGTGCCAGCTCACCGACCAAGGGAGGGAAGCGGGAGCAGTACTTC. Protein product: CASSPTKGGKREQYF.

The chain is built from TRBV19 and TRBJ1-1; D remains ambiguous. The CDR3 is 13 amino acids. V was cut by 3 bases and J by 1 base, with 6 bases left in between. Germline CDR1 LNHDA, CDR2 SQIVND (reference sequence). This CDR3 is CASSINRNTEAFF. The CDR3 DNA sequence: TGTGCCAGTAGTATTAATCGGAACACTGAAGCTTTCTTT.

CDR3 protein: CASSLGLAVNTGELFF. The CDR3 region has the DNA TGTGCCAGCAGCTTAGGTCTAGCGGTGAACACCGGGGAGCTGTTTTTT. This chain uses TRBV7-2 with TRBJ2-2, with 7 bases fitting TRBD2. This CDR3 has 16 amino acids. The germline gives CDR1 SGHTA, CDR2 FQGNSA. J was trimmed by 1 base and V by 1 base; bases with no gene match: 3.

CDR3: CASSSYKAGYNEQFF. As DNA, the CDR3 is TGTGCCAGCAGTTCGTACAAAGCAGGGTACAATGAGCAGTTCTTC. The chain combines TRBV27 with TRBJ2-1, with D tentatively TRBD1 (5 bases). Per the germline V gene, CDR1 is MNHEY and CDR2 is SMNVEV (reference sequence). This CDR3 spans 15 amino acids. V was shortened by 4 bases and J by 4 bases, with 14 bases between the two germline ends.

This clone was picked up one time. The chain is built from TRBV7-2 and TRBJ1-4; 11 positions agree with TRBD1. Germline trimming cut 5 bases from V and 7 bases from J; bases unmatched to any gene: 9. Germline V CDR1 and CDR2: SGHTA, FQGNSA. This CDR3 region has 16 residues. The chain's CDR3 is CASSAPDRGLGEKLFF. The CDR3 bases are TGTGCCAGCAGCGCTCCGGACAGGGGGCTTGGTGAAAAACTGTTTTTT.

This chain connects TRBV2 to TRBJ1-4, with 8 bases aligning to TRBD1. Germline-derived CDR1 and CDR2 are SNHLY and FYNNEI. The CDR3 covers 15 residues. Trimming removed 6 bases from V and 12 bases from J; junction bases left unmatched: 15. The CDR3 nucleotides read TGTGCCAGCAGACTGACAGGGGCATCGTTCGGGGAACTGTTTTTT. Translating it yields CASRLTGASFGELFF.

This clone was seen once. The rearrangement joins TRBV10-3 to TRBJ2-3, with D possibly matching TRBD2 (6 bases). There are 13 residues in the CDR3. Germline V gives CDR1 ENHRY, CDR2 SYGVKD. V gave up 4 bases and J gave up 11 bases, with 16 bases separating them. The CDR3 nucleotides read TGTGCCATCAGTGTGAGCGGGCATCCAGGGCAGTATTTT. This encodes CAISVSGHPGQYF.

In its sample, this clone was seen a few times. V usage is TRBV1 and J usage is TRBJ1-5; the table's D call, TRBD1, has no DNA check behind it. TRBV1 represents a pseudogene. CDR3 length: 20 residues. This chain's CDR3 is CTSSQAPRGFFKLGNQPQHF. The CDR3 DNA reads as TGCACCAGCAGCCAAGCTCCCAGGGGATTTTTTAAGTTGGGCAATCAGCCCCAGCATTTT.

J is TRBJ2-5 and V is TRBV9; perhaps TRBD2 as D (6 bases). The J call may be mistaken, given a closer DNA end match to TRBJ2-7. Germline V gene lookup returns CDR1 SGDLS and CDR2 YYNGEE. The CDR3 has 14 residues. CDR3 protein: CASSVGETSYEQYF. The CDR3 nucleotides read TGTGCCAGCAGCGTTGGCGAGACTAGCTACGAGCAGTACTTC.

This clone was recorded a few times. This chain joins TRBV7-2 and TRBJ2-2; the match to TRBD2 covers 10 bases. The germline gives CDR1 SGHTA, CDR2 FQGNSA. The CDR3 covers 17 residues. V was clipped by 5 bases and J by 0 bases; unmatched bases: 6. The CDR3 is CASSRSGLASNTGELFF. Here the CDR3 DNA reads TGTGCCAGCAGCCGATCGGGACTAGCGTCGAACACCGGGGAGCTGTTTTTT.

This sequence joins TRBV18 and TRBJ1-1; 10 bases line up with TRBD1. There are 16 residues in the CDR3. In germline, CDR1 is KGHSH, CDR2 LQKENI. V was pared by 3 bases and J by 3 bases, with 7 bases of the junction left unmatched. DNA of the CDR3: TGTGCCAGCTCACCTACGACAGGGGGCTCTTACACTGAAGCTTTCTTT. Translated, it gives CASSPTTGGSYTEAFF.

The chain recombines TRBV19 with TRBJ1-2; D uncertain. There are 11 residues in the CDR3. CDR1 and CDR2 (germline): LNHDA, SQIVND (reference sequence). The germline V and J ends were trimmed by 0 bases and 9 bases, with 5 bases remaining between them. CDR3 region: CASSIEGSYTF. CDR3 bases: TGTGCCAGTAGTATAGAGGGCAGCTACACCTTC.

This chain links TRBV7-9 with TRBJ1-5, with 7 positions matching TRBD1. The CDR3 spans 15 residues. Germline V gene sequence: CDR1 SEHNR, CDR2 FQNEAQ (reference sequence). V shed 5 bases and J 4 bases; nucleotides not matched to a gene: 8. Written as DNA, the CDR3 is TGTGCCAGCAGCCCTTCTACAGGGGAGAATCAGCCCCAGCATTTT. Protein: CASSPSTGENQPQHF.